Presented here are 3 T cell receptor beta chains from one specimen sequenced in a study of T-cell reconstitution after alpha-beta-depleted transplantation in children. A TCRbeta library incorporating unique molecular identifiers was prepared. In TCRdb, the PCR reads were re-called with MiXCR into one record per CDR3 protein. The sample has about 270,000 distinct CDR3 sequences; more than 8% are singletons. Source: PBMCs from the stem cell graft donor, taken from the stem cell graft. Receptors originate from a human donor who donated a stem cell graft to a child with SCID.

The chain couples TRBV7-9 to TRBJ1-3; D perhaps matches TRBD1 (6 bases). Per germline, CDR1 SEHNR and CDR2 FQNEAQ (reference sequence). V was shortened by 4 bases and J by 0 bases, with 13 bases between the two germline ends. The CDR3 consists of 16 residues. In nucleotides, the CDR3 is TGTGCCAGCAGCTCGACCAAAGGGGGCTCTGGAAACACCATATATTTT. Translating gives CASSSTKGGSGNTIYF.

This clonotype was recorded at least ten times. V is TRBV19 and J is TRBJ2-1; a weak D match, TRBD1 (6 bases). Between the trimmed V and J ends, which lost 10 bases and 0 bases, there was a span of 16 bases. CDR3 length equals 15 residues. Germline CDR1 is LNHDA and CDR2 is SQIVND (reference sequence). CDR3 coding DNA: TGTGCCACCAGGGCGGACAGAAGCTCCTACAATGAGCAGTTCTTC. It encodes CATRADRSSYNEQFF. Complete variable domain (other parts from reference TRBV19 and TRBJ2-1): DGGITQSPKYLFRKEGQNVTLSCEQNLNHDAMYWYRQDPGQGLRLIYYSQIVNDFQKGDIAEGYSVSREKKESFPLTVTSAQKNPTAFYLCATRADRSSYNEQFFGPGTRLTVL.

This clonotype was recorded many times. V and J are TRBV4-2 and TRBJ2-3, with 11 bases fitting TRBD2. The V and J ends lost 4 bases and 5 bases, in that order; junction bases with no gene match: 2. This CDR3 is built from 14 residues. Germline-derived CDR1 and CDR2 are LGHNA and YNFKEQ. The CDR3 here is CASSRGTSGDTQYF. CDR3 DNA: TGTGCCAGCAGCCGCGGGACTAGCGGAGATACGCAGTATTTT.